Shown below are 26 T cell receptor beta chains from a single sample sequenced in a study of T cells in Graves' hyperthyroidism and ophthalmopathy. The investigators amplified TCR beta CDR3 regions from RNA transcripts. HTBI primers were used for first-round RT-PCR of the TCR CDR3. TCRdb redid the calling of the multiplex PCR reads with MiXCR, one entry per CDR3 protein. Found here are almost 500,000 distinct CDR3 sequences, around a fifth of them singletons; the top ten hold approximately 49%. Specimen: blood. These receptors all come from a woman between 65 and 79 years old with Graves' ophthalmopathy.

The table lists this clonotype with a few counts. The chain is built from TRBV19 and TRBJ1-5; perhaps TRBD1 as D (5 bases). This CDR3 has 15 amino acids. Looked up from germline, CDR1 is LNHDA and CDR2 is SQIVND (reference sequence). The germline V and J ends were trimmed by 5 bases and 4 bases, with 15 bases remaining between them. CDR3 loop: CASSLPGPINQPQHF. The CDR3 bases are TGTGCCAGTAGTCTCCCGGGACCGATAAATCAGCCCCAGCATTTT.

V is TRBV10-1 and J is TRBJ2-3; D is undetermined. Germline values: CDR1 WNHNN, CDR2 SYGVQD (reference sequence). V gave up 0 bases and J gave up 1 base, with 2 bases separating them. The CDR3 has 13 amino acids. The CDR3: CASSESGTDTQYF. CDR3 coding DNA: TGCGCCAGCAGTGAGTCGGGCACAGATACGCAGTATTTT.

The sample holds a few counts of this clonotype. CDR3 in amino acids: CSVGTDTDTQYF. The CDR3 DNA reads TGCAGCGTGGGGACGGACACAGATACGCAGTATTTT. The chain recombines TRBV29-1 with TRBJ2-3; D assignment may be TRBD1 or TRBD2 (5 bases each). The length of the CDR3 is 12 residues. Germline lookup yields CDR1 SQVTM and CDR2 ANQGSEA. Deletions cut 6 bases from V and 2 bases from J, with 9 bases between.

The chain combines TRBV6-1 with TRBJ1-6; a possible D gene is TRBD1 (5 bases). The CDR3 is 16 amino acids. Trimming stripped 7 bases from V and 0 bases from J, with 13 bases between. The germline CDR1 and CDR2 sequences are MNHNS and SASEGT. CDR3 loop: CASTNGGYSYNSPLHF. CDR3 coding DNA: TGTGCCAGCACCAACGGGGGGTACTCCTATAATTCACCCCTCCACTTT.

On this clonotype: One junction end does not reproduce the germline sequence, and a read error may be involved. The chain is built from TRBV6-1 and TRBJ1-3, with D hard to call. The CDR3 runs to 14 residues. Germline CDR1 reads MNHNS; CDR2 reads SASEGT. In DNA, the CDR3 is TGTGCCAGCAGTCCGAGGATCTCTGGAAACACCACATACTTT. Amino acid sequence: CASSPRISGNTTYF.

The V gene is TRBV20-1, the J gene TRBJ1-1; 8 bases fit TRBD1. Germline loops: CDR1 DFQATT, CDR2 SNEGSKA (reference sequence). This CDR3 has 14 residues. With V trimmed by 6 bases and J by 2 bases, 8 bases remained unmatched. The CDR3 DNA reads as TGCAGTGCCGCCCCCGGGACAGGAAACACTGAAGCTTTCTTT. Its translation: CSAAPGTGNTEAFF.

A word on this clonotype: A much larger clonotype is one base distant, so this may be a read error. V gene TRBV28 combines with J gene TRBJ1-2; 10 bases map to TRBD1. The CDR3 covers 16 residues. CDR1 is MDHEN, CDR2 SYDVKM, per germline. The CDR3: CAGSTPGVDRGLGYTF. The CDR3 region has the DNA TGTGCCGGCAGTACCCCGGGAGTCGACAGGGGGCTCGGCTACACCTTC.

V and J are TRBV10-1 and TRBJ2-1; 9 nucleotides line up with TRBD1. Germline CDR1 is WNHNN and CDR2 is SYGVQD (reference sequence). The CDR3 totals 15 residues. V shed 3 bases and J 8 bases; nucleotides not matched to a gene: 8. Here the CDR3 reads CASSDPGQGRYEQFF. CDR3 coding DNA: TGCGCCAGCAGTGACCCGGGACAGGGAAGATATGAGCAGTTCTTC.

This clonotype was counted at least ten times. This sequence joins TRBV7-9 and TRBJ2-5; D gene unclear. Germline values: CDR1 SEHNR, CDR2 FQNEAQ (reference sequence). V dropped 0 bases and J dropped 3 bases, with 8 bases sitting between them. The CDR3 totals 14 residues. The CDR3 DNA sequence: TGTGCCAGCAGCTTAGCGACTCAGAAAGAGACCCAGTACTTC. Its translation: CASSLATQKETQYF.

The chain's CDR3 is CASSQVSLTSSRWETQYF. The CDR3, as DNA: TGCGCCAGCAGCCAAGTTTCTCTGACATCTTCTCGGTGGGAGACCCAGTACTTC. This chain joins TRBV4-1 and TRBJ2-5; D call uncertain. V lost 1 base, J lost 5 bases, and 23 bases lay in between. Per the germline V gene, CDR1 is MGHRA and CDR2 is YSYEKL. The CDR3 totals 18 residues.

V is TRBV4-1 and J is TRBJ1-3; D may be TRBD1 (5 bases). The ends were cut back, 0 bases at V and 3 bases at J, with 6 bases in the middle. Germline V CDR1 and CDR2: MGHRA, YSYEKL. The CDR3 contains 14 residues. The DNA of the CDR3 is TGCGCCAGCAGCCAAGACAGGGATGGAAACACCATATATTTT. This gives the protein CASSQDRDGNTIYF.

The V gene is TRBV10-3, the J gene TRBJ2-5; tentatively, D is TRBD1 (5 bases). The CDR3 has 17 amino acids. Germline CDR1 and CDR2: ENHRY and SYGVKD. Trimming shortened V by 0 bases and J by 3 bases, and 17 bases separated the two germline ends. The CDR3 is CAISESTGTGMEETQYF. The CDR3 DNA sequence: TGTGCCATCAGTGAGTCGACGGGTACAGGAATGGAAGAGACCCAGTACTTC.

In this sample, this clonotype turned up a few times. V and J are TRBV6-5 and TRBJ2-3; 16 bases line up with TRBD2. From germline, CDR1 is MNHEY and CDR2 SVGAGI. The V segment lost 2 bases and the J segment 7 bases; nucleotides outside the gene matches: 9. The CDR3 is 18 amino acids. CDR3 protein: CASSYRGGTSGRGYTQYF. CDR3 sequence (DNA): TGTGCCAGCAGTTACCGAGGCGGGACTAGCGGGAGGGGGTATACGCAGTATTTT.

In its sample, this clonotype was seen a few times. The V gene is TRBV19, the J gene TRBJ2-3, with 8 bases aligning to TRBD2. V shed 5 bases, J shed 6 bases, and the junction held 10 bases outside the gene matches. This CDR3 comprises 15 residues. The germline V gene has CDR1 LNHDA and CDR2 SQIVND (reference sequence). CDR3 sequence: CASSASGRLVDTQYF. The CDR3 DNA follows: TGTGCCAGTAGTGCGAGCGGGAGATTAGTTGATACGCAGTATTTT.

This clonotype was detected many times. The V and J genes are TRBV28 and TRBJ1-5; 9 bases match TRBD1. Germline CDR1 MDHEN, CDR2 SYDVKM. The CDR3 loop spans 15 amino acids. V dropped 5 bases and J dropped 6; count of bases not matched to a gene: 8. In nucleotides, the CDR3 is TGTGCCAGCAGTCCCACGACAGGGGGACTTCAGCCCCAGCATTTT. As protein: CASSPTTGGLQPQHF.

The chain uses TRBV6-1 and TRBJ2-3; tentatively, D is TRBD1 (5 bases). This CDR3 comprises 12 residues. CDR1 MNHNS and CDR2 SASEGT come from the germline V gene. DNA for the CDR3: TGTGCGGTCAAGGGGCTTACAGATACGCAGTATTTT. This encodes CAVKGLTDTQYF.

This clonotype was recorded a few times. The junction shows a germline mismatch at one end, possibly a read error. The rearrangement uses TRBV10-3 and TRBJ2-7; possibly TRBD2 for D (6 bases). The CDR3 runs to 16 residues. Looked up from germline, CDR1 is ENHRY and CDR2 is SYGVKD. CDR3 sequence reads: CAISESGGGSSYKQYF. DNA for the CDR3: TGTGCCATCAGTGAGTCCGGAGGAGGGAGCTCCTACAAGCAGTACTTC.

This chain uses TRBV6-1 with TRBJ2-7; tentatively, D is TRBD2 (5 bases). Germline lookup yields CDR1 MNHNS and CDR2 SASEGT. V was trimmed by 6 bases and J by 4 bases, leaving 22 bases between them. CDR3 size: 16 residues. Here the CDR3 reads CASRELVPGFPYEQYF. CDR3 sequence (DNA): TGTGCCAGCAGGGAACTAGTGCCGGGATTCCCTTACGAGCAGTACTTC.

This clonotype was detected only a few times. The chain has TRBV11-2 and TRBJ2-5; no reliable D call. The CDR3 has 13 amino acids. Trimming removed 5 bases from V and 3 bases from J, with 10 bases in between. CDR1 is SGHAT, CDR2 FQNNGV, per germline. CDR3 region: CASSGSPEETQYF. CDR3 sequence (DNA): TGTGCCAGCAGCGGCTCCCCAGAAGAGACCCAGTACTTC.

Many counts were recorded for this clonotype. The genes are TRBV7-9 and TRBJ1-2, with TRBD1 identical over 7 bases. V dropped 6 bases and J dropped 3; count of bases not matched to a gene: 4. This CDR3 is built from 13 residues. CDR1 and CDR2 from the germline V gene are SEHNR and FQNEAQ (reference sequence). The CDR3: CASSEQGYYGYTF. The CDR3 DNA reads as TGTGCCAGCAGTGAACAGGGGTACTATGGCTACACCTTC.

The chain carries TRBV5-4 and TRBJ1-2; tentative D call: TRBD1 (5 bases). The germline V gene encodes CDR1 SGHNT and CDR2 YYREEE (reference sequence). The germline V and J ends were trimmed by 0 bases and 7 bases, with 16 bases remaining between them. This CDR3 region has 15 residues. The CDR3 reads CASSLAFGADSGYTF. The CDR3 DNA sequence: TGTGCCAGCAGCTTGGCGTTCGGGGCGGATAGTGGCTACACCTTC.

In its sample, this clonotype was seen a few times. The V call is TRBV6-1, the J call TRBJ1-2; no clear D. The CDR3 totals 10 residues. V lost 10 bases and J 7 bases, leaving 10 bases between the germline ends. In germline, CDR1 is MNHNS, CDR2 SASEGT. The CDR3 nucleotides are TGTGCCACCTCGACTGTTGGCTACACCTTC. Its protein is CATSTVGYTF.

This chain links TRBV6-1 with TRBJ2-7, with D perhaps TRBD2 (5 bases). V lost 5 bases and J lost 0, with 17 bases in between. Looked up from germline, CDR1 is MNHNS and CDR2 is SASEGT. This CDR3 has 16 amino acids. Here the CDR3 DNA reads TGTGCCAGCAGTAGGACCGGACTTCCTAGCTCCTACGAGCAGTACTTC. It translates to CASSRTGLPSSYEQYF.

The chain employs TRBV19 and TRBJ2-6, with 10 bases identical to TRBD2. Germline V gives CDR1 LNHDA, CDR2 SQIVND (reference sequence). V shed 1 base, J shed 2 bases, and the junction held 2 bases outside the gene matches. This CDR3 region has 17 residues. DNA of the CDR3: TGTGCCAGTAGTATAGGAGCGGGAGGGCCTGGGGCCAACGTCCTGACTTTC. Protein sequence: CASSIGAGGPGANVLTF.

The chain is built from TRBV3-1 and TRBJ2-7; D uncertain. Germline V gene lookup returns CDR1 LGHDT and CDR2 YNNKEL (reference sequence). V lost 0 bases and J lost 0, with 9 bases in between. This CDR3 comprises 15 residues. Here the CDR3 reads CASSQDPVSSYEQYF. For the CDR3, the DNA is TGTGCCAGCAGCCAAGACCCCGTGTCCTCCTACGAGCAGTACTTC.

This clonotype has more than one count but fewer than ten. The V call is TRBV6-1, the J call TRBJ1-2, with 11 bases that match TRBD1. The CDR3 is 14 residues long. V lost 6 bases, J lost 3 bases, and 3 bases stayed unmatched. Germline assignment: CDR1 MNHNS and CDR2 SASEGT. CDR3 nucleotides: TGTGCCAGCAGAACGGGACAGGGGGACTATGGCTACACCTTC. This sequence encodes CASRTGQGDYGYTF.